This T cell receptor (beta chain) came from a study of T cell changes during pregnancy in multiple sclerosis (dated by TCRdb to about 2019). About the full investigation: In women with multiple sclerosis, the researchers looked at how the T cell repertoire shifted as pregnancy progressed.

The CDR1 and CDR2 encoded by the germline V gene are SGHDT and YYEEEE. The CDR3 sequence holds 17 residues, the cysteine and phenylalanine included. Of the read, only the CDR3 DNA is kept; its 51 bases are in frame from base 1. V is pared back by 0 bases and J by 2 bases, with 12 bases lying between the germline termini. Library generation was performed with the immunoSEQ multiplex PCR assay. TCRdb carries this immuneACCESS record with in-frame sequences only. Its versions omit some clonotypes, under half of them owing to an unresolved V gene in the studies checked, with the rest unexplained. This sample is represented by tens of thousands of clones; around 89% of them were singletons. The top ten clonotypes cover under 6.5% of the sample. Remarks on this clone: There is no known antigen for this receptor. Qualities for individual bases were not recorded, and no much larger clone is one base off.

The chain uses TRBV5-6 and TRBJ1-6, and TRBD1 may be the D gene, going by 5 matching bases. The sample was peripheral blood, taken after pregnancy. The receptor comes from a female donor in good health, enrolled as a control in a pregnancy study. The CDR3 reads CASSLAHQGAYNSPLHF. The nucleotide sequence reads as follows: TGTGCCAGCAGCTTGGCCCACCAGGGCGCCTATAATTCACCCCTCCACTTT.